The 8 T cell receptor beta chains listed next were all sequenced from one sample in a study of healthy donors' naive CD4 and CD8 T cells (dated by TCRdb to the mid-2010s). The sequencing machine was a 454 GS FLX Titanium. TCR libraries were built from about 500 ng of total RNA with a previously published linear amplification protocol. Through fastp at Q25 and MiXCR, TCRdb rebuilt clones from the public reads, retaining in-frame beta chains. Duplicate CDR3 protein sequences are folded into a single record with the most common DNA and genes. Recorded for this sample are some 190,000 distinct CDR3 sequences; 65% to 75% of them occurred a single time. Roughly 2.4% of the sample belongs to the ten largest clones. The sequenced sample consisted of naive CD4+ and CD8+ T cells sorted from blood, pooled from several donors. The cell subset or site label, read with the paper, signifies: FACS-sorted naive CD4+ (CD45RO-CD45RA+) and naive CD8+ (CD45RA+CD27bright) T cells. The receptors stem from a pool of human donors in good health; the sample pools cells from several healthy donors.

The chain carries TRBV30 and TRBJ1-1; 7 positions match TRBD1. CDR1 is GTSNPN and CDR2 is SVGIG in the germline V gene (reference sequence). Losses at the gene ends were 4 bases for V and 5 bases for J; bases not matched to a gene: 7. This CDR3 comprises 13 residues. This chain's CDR3 is CAWTQDRATEAFF. The CDR3 region has the DNA TGTGCCTGGACTCAAGACAGGGCGACTGAAGCTTTCTTT.

This clonotype has a handful of counts. The gene calls are TRBV10-3 and TRBJ1-6; D perhaps matches TRBD1 (5 bases). Germline V CDR1 and CDR2: ENHRY, SYGVKD. The CDR3 spans 13 residues. V was cut by 6 bases and J by 7 bases, with 10 bases left in between. The CDR3 is CAIRPGLNSPLHF. The CDR3 DNA reads as TGTGCCATCAGACCGGGACTAAATTCACCCCTCCACTTT.

The chain has TRBV29-1 and TRBJ2-5, with D possibly TRBD2 on 7 matching bases. The germline V gene has CDR1 SQVTM and CDR2 ANQGSEA. The length of the CDR3 is 13 residues. V lost 3 bases to trimming and J lost 5 bases, with 13 bases between them. CDR3 protein: CSVDGGGRETQYF. The DNA of the CDR3 is TGCAGCGTTGACGGCGGGGGCCGTGAGACCCAGTACTTC.

This clonotype was seen only a few times. This chain uses TRBV29-1 with TRBJ2-7; no clear D gene. Deletions cut 3 bases from V and 5 bases from J, with 5 bases between. Germline CDR1 and CDR2: SQVTM and ANQGSEA. This CDR3 comprises 10 residues. In nucleotides, the CDR3 is TGCAGCGTTGAGGCTGACGAGCAGTACTTC. As protein: CSVEADEQYF.

The count of this clonotype is one. The chain links TRBV29-1 to TRBJ2-5; D uncertain. The germline V gene encodes CDR1 SQVTM and CDR2 ANQGSEA. The germline V and J ends were trimmed by 6 bases and 4 bases, with 12 bases remaining between them. The CDR3 length is 12 residues. DNA of the CDR3: TGCAGCGTAGCCAAGGTAGGAGAGACCCAGTACTTC. Protein sequence: CSVAKVGETQYF.

The chain combines TRBV10-3 with TRBJ2-3; possible D gene TRBD1, 6 bases. The CDR3 has 15 amino acids. Germline assignment: CDR1 ENHRY and CDR2 SYGVKD. The V end lost 0 bases, the J end lost 4 bases, and 11 bases lay between the germline ends. For the CDR3, the DNA is TGTGCCATCAGTGAGTCTGGACCAGGGGCAGATACGCAGTATTTT. Translated: CAISESGPGADTQYF.

The gene calls are TRBV29-1 and TRBJ1-3; a possible D gene is TRBD1 (5 bases). The length of the CDR3 is 13 residues. V lost 7 bases to trimming and J lost 2 bases, with 12 bases between them. Germline V lookup: CDR1 SQVTM, CDR2 ANQGSEA. The CDR3 is CSGSRDPGNTIYF. The CDR3 bases are TGCAGCGGTAGCCGGGACCCTGGAAACACCATATATTTT.

J is TRBJ2-1 and V is TRBV29-1; possibly TRBD1 for D (5 bases). The CDR3 loop spans 14 amino acids. Trimming pared 7 bases from V and 7 bases from J, leaving 20 bases between. Germline V CDR1 and CDR2: SQVTM, ANQGSEA. CDR3 nucleotide sequence: TGCAGCGCAGACAGTCAGCCGCTTAGGAATGAGCAGTTCTTC. It translates to CSADSQPLRNEQFF.